This TCR beta chain originates from a study of CD4+ T cells in melanoma. Method: immunoSEQ multiplex PCR; TCRdb's copy keeps in-frame clones and lacks some. The sample records 55,000 or so clones, about 70% being singletons. V lost 7 bases to trimming and J lost 3 bases, with 12 bases between them. This CDR3 is 13 amino acids long. Germline V gene lookup returns CDR1 MNHEY and CDR2 SVGAGI. This TCR derives from a human donor with melanoma. The source material was tumor tissue. The chain recombines TRBV6-5 with TRBJ1-2; D possibly corresponds to TRBD1 (5 bases). This CDR3 reads CASTQRGDYGYTF. The CDR3 bases are TGTGCCAGCACCCAACGGGGGGACTATGGCTACACCTTC.